This T cell receptor (beta chain) was sequenced during a study of cytomegalovirus exposure and HLA in healthy donors. This CDR3 comprises 14 residues. Trimming shortened V by 2 bases and J by 7 bases, and 16 bases separated the two germline ends. Germline CDR1 SGHNT, CDR2 YYREEE (reference sequence). The PCR was carried out with 60 Vbeta primers and 13 Jbeta primers. Some clones are missing from TCRdb's copy, which holds only in-frame ones; the method was immunoSEQ multiplex PCR. Here the sample spans 140,000 or so clones, 80% being singletons. Sequenced sample: PBMCs. This clonotype originated in a man aged 35 to 55 in good health and CMV-seronegative. V and J are TRBV5-4 and TRBJ2-7, with a possible D match to TRBD2 (7 bases). CDR3 DNA sequence: TGTGCCAGCAGCTTTAAAGGGGGGGCGGGGGAGCAGTACTTC. Translation gives CASSFKGGAGEQYF. The full variable domain, in which reference TRBV5-4 and TRBJ2-7 provide the parts outside the CDR3, is ETGVTQSPTHLIKTRGQQVTLRCSSQSGHNTVSWYQQALGQGPQFIFQYYREEENGRGNFPPRFSGLQFPNYSSELNVNALELDDSALYLCASSFKGGAGEQYFGPGTRLTVT.